Following are 2 T cell receptor beta chains from one sample sequenced in a study of response to subunit inactivated influenza vaccine. TCRdb reanalysed the RT-PCR reads using MiXCR and keeps one entry per CDR3 protein. The sample yields some 600,000 distinct CDR3 sequences, 11% to 15% seen once. Sequenced material: PBMCs from blood, taken 14 days before vaccination. These receptors all stem from a man aged 50 to 59 who received an inactivated influenza vaccine.

The V gene is TRBV4-2, the J gene TRBJ1-5; a possible D gene is TRBD1 (6 bases). Germline V gene sequence: CDR1 LGHNA, CDR2 YNFKEQ. V dropped 0 bases and J dropped 2 bases, with 14 bases sitting between them. This CDR3 has 17 amino acids. DNA for the CDR3: TGTGCCAGCAGCCAAGAAGGGGGGGCGAGGGGCAATCAGCCCCAGCATTTT. Translated: CASSQEGGARGNQPQHF.

This clonotype was observed at least ten times. The rearrangement uses TRBV11-2 and TRBJ2-5, with 7 bases fitting TRBD2. The V segment lost 1 base and the J segment 7 bases; nucleotides outside the gene matches: 3. The CDR3 is 13 amino acids. Germline V gene data show CDR1 as SGHAT and CDR2 as FQNNGV. CDR3 sequence: CASSLGGGATQYF. In DNA form, the CDR3 reads TGTGCCAGCAGCTTAGGGGGGGGTGCGACCCAGTACTTC.